What follows describes a single T cell receptor (beta chain). Its cognate antigen is unknown. Trimming took 3 bases from V and 3 from J, leaving 4 bases between them. CDR1 and CDR2 from the germline V gene are DFQATT and SNEGSKA (reference sequence). The length of the CDR3 is 11 residues. The source of the sample is a study of CD8+ T cells in alopecia areata. This sample's treatment: oral pan-JAK inhibitor, 5-10 mg twice daily. Study-level results: Links between baseline CD8+ expansion and response need larger treated cohorts.

RNA extraction and reverse transcription yielded cDNA as sequencing template. This table comes from immunoSEQ multiplex PCR, and its TCRdb copy is limited to in-frame clones, with some not included. There are about 200,000 clones in the sample; nearly 60% occur only once, and 5.5% lies in the top ten. The starting material was CD4+ T cells sorted from blood, obtained at week 24, from a patient treated with tofacitinib. The chain links TRBV20-1 to TRBJ2-3, with D hard to call. This receptor was identified in a human donor with alopecia areata. CDR3 in DNA: TGCAGTGCTAGGTTTACAGATACGCAGTATTTT. Amino acid sequence: CSARFTDTQYF.